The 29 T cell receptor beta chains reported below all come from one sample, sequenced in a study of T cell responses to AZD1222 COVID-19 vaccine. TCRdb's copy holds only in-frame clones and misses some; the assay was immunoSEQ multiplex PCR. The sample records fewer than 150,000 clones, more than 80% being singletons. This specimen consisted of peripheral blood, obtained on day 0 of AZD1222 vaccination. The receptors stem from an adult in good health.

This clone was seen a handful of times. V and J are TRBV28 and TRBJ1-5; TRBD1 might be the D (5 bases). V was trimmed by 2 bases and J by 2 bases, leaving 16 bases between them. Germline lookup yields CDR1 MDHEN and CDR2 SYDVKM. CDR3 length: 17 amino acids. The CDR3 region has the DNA TGTGCCAGCAGTTTAAGTCCCAGGGAAGGGGGCAATCAGCCCCAGCATTTT. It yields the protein CASSLSPREGGNQPQHF.

The DNA for the CDR3 is TGTGCCAGCAGCCCCCGTTGGGGCGGACAGCTCAATCAGCCCCAGCATTTT. Protein product: CASSPRWGGQLNQPQHF. The chain joins TRBV28 to TRBJ1-5, with D possibly TRBD1 on 6 matching bases. Trimming pared 6 bases from V and 3 bases from J, leaving 21 bases between. This CDR3 is 17 amino acids long. Germline V gene data show CDR1 as MDHEN and CDR2 as SYDVKM.

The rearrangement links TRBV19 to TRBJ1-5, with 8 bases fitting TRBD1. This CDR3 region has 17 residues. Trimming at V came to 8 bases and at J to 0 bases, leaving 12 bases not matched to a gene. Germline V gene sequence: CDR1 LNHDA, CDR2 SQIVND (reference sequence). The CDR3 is CASHTTGGGISNQPQHF. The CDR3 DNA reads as TGTGCCAGTCACACAACAGGGGGTGGAATTAGCAATCAGCCCCAGCATTTT.

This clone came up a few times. CDR3 nucleotide sequence: TGTGCCAGCAGCGTAGCTCCAAGGGGGACAGATAATTCACCCCTCCACTTT. This translates into CASSVAPRGTDNSPLHF. The genes are TRBV9 and TRBJ1-6, with 7 bases matching TRBD1. CDR3 length: 17 residues. Germline-derived CDR1 and CDR2 are SGDLS and YYNGEE. V was clipped by 0 bases and J by 5 bases; unmatched bases: 8.

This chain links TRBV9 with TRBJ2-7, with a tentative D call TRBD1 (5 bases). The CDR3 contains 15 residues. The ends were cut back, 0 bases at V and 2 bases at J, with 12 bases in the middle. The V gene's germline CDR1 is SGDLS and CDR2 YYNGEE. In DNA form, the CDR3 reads TGTGCCAGCAGCGTAGGACATGGGGCAGCCTACGAGCAGTACTTC. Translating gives CASSVGHGAAYEQYF.

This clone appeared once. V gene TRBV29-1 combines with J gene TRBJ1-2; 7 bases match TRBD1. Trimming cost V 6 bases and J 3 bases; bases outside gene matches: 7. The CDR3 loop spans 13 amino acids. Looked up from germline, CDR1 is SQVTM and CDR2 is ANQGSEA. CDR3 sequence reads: CSVGGQDYYGYTF. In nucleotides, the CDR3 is TGCAGCGTGGGAGGACAGGACTACTATGGCTACACCTTC.

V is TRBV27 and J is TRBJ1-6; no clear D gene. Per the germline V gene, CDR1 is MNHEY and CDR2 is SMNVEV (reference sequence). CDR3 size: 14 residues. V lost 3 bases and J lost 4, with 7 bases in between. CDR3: CASSFYTYNSPLHF. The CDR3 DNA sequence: TGTGCCAGCAGTTTTTACACGTATAATTCACCCCTCCACTTT.

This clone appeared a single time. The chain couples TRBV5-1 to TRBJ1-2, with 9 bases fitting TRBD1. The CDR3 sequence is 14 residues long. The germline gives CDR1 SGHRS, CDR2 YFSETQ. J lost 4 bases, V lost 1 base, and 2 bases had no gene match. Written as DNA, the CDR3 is TGCGCCAGCAGCTTGACAGGGGGCGGCTATGGCTACACCTTC. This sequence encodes CASSLTGGGYGYTF.

CDR3 in DNA: TGTGCCAGTAGCCCTCGGACAGTGAACAATCAGCCCCAGCATTTT. Amino acid sequence: CASSPRTVNNQPQHF. J is TRBJ1-5 and V is TRBV19, with D tentatively TRBD1 (6 bases). In germline, CDR1 is LNHDA, CDR2 SQIVND (reference sequence). There are 15 residues in the CDR3. Trimming pared 6 bases from V and 3 bases from J, leaving 15 bases between.

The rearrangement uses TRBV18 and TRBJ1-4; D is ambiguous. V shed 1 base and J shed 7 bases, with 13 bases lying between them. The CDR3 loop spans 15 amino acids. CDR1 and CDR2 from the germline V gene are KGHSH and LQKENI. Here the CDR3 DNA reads TGTGCCAGCTCACCACTTCGGGCAGTAGGTGAAAAACTGTTTTTT. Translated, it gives CASSPLRAVGEKLFF. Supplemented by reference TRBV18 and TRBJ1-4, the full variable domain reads NAGVMQNPRHLVRRRGQEARLRCSPMKGHSHVYWYRQLPEEGLKFMVYLQKENIIDESGMPKERFSAEFPKEGPSILRIQQVVRGDSAAYFCASSPLRAVGEKLFFGSGTQLSVL.

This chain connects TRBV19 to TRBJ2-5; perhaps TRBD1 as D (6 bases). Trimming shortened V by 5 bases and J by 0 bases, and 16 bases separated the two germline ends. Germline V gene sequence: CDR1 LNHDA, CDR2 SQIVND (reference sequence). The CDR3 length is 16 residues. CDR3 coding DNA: TGTGCCAGTAGTCCGCGGGTAGCAGGGGACCAAGAGACCCAGTACTTC. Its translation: CASSPRVAGDQETQYF.

This CDR3 is CASSTGQVNEKLFF. Here the CDR3 DNA reads TGTGCCAGTAGTACGGGACAGGTGAATGAAAAACTGTTTTTT. This rearrangement joins TRBV19 to TRBJ1-4; 8 nucleotides align to TRBD1. Trimming removed 4 bases from V and 5 bases from J; junction bases left unmatched: 3. CDR3 length equals 14 residues. Germline V gene data show CDR1 as LNHDA and CDR2 as SQIVND (reference sequence).

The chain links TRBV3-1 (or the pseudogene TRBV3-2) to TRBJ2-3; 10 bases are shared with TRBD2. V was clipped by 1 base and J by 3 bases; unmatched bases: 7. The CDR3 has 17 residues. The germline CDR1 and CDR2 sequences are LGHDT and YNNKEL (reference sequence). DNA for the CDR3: TGTGCCAGCAGCCAAGGGCTACTAGCGGGGAGTACAGATACGCAGTATTTT. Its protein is CASSQGLLAGSTDTQYF.

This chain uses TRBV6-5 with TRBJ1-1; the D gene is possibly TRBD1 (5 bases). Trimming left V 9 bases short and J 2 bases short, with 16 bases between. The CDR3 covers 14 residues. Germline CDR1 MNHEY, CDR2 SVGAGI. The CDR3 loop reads CASWIRGYNTEAFF. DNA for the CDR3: TGTGCCAGTTGGATCCGGGGGTACAACACTGAAGCTTTCTTT.

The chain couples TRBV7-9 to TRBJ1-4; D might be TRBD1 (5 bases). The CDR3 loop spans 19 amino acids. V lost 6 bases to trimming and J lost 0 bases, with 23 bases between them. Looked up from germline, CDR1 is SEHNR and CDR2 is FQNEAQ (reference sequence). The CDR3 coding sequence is TGTGCCAGCAGTCTTCTGGGGGGTGATGGACCGGCAACTAATGAAAAACTGTTTTTT. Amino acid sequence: CASSLLGGDGPATNEKLFF.

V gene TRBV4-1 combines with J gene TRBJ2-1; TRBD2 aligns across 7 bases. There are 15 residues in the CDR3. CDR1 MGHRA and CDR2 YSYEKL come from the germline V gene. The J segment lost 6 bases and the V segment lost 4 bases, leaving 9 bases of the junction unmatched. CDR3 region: CASSPSVAGLNEQFF. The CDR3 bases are TGCGCCAGCAGCCCAAGTGTAGCGGGCCTCAATGAGCAGTTCTTC.

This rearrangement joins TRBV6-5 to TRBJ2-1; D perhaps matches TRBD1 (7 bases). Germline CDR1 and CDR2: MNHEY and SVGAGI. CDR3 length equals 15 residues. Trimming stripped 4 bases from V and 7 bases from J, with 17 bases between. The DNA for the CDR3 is TGTGCCAGCAGTTCCCCCCCGACAGGGAGGAATGAGCAGTTCTTC. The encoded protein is CASSSPPTGRNEQFF.

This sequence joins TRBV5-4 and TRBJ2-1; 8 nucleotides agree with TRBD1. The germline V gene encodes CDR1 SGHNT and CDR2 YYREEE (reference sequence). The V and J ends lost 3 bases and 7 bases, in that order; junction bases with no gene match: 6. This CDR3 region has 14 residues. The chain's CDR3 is CASSSRTGINEQFF. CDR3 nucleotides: TGTGCCAGCAGCTCCCGGACAGGGATTAATGAGCAGTTCTTC.

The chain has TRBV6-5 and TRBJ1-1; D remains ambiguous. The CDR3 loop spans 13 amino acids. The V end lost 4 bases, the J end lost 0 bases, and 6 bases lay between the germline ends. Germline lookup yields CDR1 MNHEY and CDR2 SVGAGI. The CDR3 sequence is CASSWRMNTEAFF. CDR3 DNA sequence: TGTGCCAGCAGTTGGCGAATGAACACTGAAGCTTTCTTT.

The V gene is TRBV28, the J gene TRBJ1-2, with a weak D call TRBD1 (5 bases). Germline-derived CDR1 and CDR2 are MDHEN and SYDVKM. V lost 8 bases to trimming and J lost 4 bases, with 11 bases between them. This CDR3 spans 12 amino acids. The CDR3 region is CASFTGVYGYTF. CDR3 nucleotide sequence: TGTGCCAGCTTTACGGGGGTCTATGGCTACACCTTC.

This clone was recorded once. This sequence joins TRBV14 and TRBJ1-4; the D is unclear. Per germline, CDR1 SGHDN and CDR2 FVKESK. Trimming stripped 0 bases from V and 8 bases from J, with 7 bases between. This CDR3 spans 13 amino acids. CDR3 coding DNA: TGTGCCAGCAGCCAAGATTGGGGAGAAAAACTGTTTTTT. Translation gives CASSQDWGEKLFF.

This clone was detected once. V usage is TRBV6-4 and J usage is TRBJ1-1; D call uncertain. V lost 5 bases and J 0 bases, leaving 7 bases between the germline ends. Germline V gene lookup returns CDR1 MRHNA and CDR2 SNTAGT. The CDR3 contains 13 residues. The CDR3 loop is CASSSSMNTEAFF. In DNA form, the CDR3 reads TGTGCCAGCAGTAGTAGCATGAACACTGAAGCTTTCTTT.

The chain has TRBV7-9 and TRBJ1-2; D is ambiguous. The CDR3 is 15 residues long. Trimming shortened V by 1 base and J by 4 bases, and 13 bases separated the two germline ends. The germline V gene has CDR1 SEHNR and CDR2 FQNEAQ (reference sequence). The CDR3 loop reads CASSLEGWASYGYTF. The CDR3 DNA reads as TGTGCCAGCAGCTTAGAGGGCTGGGCGAGCTATGGCTACACCTTC.

CDR3 DNA sequence: TGTGCCAGTAGCACCGGGAGGGGGAACTATGGCTACACCTTC. Amino acids: CASSTGRGNYGYTF. V and J are TRBV19 and TRBJ1-2; D possibly corresponds to TRBD1 (6 bases). V dropped 6 bases and J dropped 2 bases, with 13 bases sitting between them. The CDR3 contains 14 residues. Germline V gene data show CDR1 as LNHDA and CDR2 as SQIVND (reference sequence). Together with reference TRBV19 and TRBJ1-2, the CDR3 gives the full variable domain: DGGITQSPKYLFRKEGQNVTLSCEQNLNHDAMYWYRQDPGQGLRLIYYSQIVNDFQKGDIAEGYSVSREKKESFPLTVTSAQKNPTAFYLCASSTGRGNYGYTFGSGTRLTVV.

CDR3 bases: TGTGCCTGGAGTGTTTCAAACAATGAGCAGTTCTTC. It encodes CAWSVSNNEQFF. This chain joins TRBV30 and TRBJ2-1; D is unresolved. The CDR3 is made up of 12 amino acids. V lost 0 bases to trimming and J lost 5 bases, with 5 bases between them. Germline-derived CDR1 and CDR2 are GTSNPN and SVGIG (reference sequence).

CDR3 DNA: TGTGCCAGCTCCTACCAGGGGGCTGTGAGGATGAACACTGAAGCTTTCTTT. Translation gives CASSYQGAVRMNTEAFF. The chain is built from TRBV18 and TRBJ1-1, with 8 positions matching TRBD1. The CDR3 loop spans 17 amino acids. CDR1 is KGHSH and CDR2 is LQKENI in the germline V gene. After removal of 6 bases from V and 0 bases from J, the junction contained 12 bases not matched to a gene. The variable domain in full, completed from reference TRBV18 and TRBJ1-1, reads NAGVMQNPRHLVRRRGQEARLRCSPMKGHSHVYWYRQLPEEGLKFMVYLQKENIIDESGMPKERFSAEFPKEGPSILRIQQVVRGDSAAYFCASSYQGAVRMNTEAFFGQGTRLTVV.

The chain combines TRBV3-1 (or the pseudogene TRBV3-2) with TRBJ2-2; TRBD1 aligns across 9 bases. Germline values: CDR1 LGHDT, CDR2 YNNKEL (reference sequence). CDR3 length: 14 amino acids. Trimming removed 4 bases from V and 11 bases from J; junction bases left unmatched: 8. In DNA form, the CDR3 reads TGTGCCAGCAGCCGTAGGGACAGGGTTATCGAGCTGTTTTTT. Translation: CASSRRDRVIELFF.

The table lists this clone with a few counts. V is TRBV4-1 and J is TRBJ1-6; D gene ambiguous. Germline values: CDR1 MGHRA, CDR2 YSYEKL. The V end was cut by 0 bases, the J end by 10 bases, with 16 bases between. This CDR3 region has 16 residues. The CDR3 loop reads CASSQDGQVGSSPLHF. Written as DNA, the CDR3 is TGCGCCAGCAGCCAAGATGGGCAGGTGGGTAGCTCACCCCTCCACTTT.

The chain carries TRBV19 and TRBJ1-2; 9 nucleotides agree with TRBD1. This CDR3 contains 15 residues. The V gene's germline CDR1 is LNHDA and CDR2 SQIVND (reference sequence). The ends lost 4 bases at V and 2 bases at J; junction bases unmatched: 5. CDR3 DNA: TGTGCCAGTAGTACCGACAGGGGGAAAAACTATGGCTACACCTTC. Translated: CASSTDRGKNYGYTF.